These T cell receptor beta chains were read from a single sample in a study of glioma-infiltrating T cells. TCRdb recomputed calls from the multiplex PCR reads with MiXCR, one row per CDR3 protein. The sample has about 89,000 distinct CDR3 sequences; 23% are singletons. The source material was glioma tissue, nonneoplastic brain tissue, or PBMCs (not recorded which). The receptors come from a human donor with low-grade glioma or glioblastoma, undergoing nonglioma brain surgery, or in good health (not recorded which). Both conserved end residues are trimmed from each CDR3. Some rows mark clone size as missing; the rest say once, few, many or name a class of expanded clone.

abundance: .
j_gene: TRBJ2-7
v_gene: TRBV29-1
CDR3aa: SVAGDRATSEQY

abundance: .
j_gene: TRBJ2-1
v_gene: TRBV12-3/TRBV12-4
CDR3aa: ASRPRAKGNEQF

abundance: many
j_gene: TRBJ2-6
v_gene: TRBV15
CDR3aa: ATSTGAGANVLT

abundance: few
j_gene: TRBJ2-5
v_gene: TRBV7-9
CDR3aa: ASSHPNVGETQY

abundance: many
j_gene: TRBJ1-5
v_gene: TRBV6-1
CDR3aa: ATNGLTNQPQH

abundance: many
j_gene: TRBJ2-3
v_gene: TRBV6-1
CDR3aa: ASMSRLADTDTQY

abundance: few
j_gene: TRBJ1-5
v_gene: TRBV30
CDR3aa: AWSPRQKGQPQH

abundance: .
j_gene: TRBJ2-2
v_gene: TRBV6-5
CDR3aa: ASSYGRASGSGTGELF

abundance: many
j_gene: TRBJ1-5
v_gene: TRBV7-2
CDR3aa: ASSVGLDSNQPQH

abundance: many
j_gene: TRBJ1-4
v_gene: TRBV2
CDR3aa: ASSATRTGPNEKLF

abundance: many
j_gene: TRBJ1-5
v_gene: TRBV7-2
CDR3aa: ASSLVRFCNQPQH

abundance: many
j_gene: TRBJ1-2
v_gene: TRBV6-5
CDR3aa: ASSYRQGTYGYT

abundance: .
j_gene: TRBJ2-1
v_gene: TRBV27
CDR3aa: ASTKTGGEFYEQF

abundance: .
j_gene: TRBJ2-3
v_gene: TRBV5-1
CDR3aa: ASSAPGGRRNTQY

abundance: many
j_gene: TRBJ2-7
v_gene: TRBV7-2
CDR3aa: ASRPGTGGSEQY

abundance: .
j_gene: TRBJ2-3
v_gene: TRBV11-2
CDR3aa: ASSKGTSGGTDTQY

abundance: few
j_gene: TRBJ2-7
v_gene: TRBV19
CDR3aa: ASSPGQGPYEQY

abundance: .
j_gene: TRBJ2-3
v_gene: TRBV18
CDR3aa: ASSPDVVAIGTQY

abundance: .
j_gene: TRBJ1-2
v_gene: TRBV5-4
CDR3aa: ASSLGLTGRGAGYT

abundance: many
j_gene: TRBJ2-1
v_gene: TRBV6-1
CDR3aa: ASSDRGLGRSYNEQF

abundance: few
j_gene: TRBJ1-3
v_gene: TRBV18
CDR3aa: ASSPPDSRRNTIY

abundance: many
j_gene: TRBJ1-5
v_gene: TRBV7-8
CDR3aa: ASSSTGYSNQPQH

abundance: many
j_gene: TRBJ2-1
v_gene: TRBV2
CDR3aa: ASSEDRTGDNEQF

abundance: .
j_gene: TRBJ1-4
v_gene: TRBV30
CDR3aa: AWSERGRDQKLF

abundance: .
j_gene: TRBJ2-2
v_gene: TRBV6-1
CDR3aa: ASSERTEEREMI

abundance: many
j_gene: TRBJ2-7
v_gene: TRBV15
CDR3aa: ATSRDRGAGSADEQY

abundance: many
j_gene: TRBJ2-7
v_gene: TRBV20-1
CDR3aa: SAQRVPGLAVYEQY

abundance: few
j_gene: TRBJ2-7
v_gene: TRBV3-1
CDR3aa: ASSLRPSYEQY

abundance: .
j_gene: TRBJ1-1
v_gene: TRBV5-1
CDR3aa: ASSLMGYGTEAF

abundance: .
j_gene: TRBJ1-2
v_gene: TRBV19
CDR3aa: SSSNGPYGYT

abundance: .
j_gene: TRBJ2-1
v_gene: TRBV24-1
CDR3aa: ATSAGLAGETAYNEQF

abundance: many
j_gene: TRBJ2-1
v_gene: TRBV5-4
CDR3aa: ASSFREYTYNEQF

abundance: few
j_gene: TRBJ2-4
v_gene: TRBV7-9
CDR3aa: ASSLDYRKNIQY

abundance: .
j_gene: TRBJ1-1
v_gene: TRBV19
CDR3aa: ASSIPGGRTEAF

abundance: .
j_gene: TRBJ2-2
v_gene: TRBV7-7
CDR3aa: ASSPRLGTGELF

abundance: many
j_gene: TRBJ2-7
v_gene: TRBV7-9
CDR3aa: ASSSTPGGQSSYEQY

abundance: many
j_gene: TRBJ1-3
v_gene: TRBV20-1
CDR3aa: SARRGSSGNTIY

abundance: many
j_gene: TRBJ2-1
v_gene: TRBV6-1
CDR3aa: ASSDPGLAGENEQF

abundance: .
j_gene: TRBJ2-2
v_gene: TRBV4-1
CDR3aa: ASSQDRGGGNTGELF

abundance: many
j_gene: TRBJ2-3
v_gene: TRBV11-2
CDR3aa: ASSSQPGAGTDTQY

abundance: .
j_gene: TRBJ1-2
v_gene: TRBV29-1
CDR3aa: SVVRLQGADYGYT

abundance: many
j_gene: TRBJ2-1
v_gene: TRBV20-1
CDR3aa: SATGGQKYKPNEQF

abundance: many
j_gene: TRBJ1-6
v_gene: TRBV6-1
CDR3aa: ASRRGGSPLH

abundance: many
j_gene: TRBJ1-1
v_gene: TRBV20-1
CDR3aa: SARDSFGTEAF

abundance: .
j_gene: TRBJ1-2
v_gene: TRBV5-1
CDR3aa: ASSLGQDRAGYT

abundance: many
j_gene: TRBJ1-1
v_gene: TRBV5-1
CDR3aa: ASSLIEIQAF

abundance: many
j_gene: TRBJ2-7
v_gene: TRBV6-1
CDR3aa: ASRTDRGSGSSYEQY

abundance: .
j_gene: TRBJ2-3
v_gene: TRBV14
CDR3aa: ASIPTRDTQY

abundance: .
j_gene: TRBJ2-1
v_gene: TRBV4-1
CDR3aa: ASSRSDSGTSYNEQF

abundance: many
j_gene: TRBJ1-6
v_gene: TRBV7-9
CDR3aa: ASSLGSGFYNSPLH

abundance: few
j_gene: TRBJ2-2
v_gene: TRBV6-1
CDR3aa: ASTPAGQGGNTGELF

abundance: .
j_gene: TRBJ2-7
v_gene: TRBV5-1
CDR3aa: ASSSGTSGPYEQY

abundance: few
j_gene: TRBJ1-3
v_gene: TRBV11-2
CDR3aa: ASSSQGNTIY

abundance: many
j_gene: TRBJ1-6
v_gene: TRBV27
CDR3aa: ASSLSTVGNSPLH

abundance: few
j_gene: TRBJ2-3
v_gene: TRBV9
CDR3aa: ASSAGTSGFYTDTQY

abundance: many
j_gene: TRBJ1-5
v_gene: TRBV20-1
CDR3aa: SARSRRDRAGNQPQH

abundance: few
j_gene: TRBJ2-3
v_gene: TRBV24-1
CDR3aa: ATSDLKDTQY